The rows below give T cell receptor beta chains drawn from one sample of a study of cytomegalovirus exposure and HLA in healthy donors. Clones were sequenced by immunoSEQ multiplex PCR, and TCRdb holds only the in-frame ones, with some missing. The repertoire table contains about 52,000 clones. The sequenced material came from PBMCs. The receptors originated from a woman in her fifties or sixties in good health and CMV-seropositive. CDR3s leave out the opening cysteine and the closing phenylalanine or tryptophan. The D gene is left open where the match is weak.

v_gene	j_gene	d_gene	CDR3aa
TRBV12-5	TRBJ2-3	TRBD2	ASARSGGADTQY
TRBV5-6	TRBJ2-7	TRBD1	ASSFLRTGNYEQY
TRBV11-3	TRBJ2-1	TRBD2	ASSFGSGWEAEQF
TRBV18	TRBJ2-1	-	ASSPPGVRDEQF
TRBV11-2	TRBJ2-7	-	ASSFNEARSYEQY
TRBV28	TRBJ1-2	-	ASSLNSYYGYT
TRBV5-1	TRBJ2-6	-	ASTLLATGANVLT
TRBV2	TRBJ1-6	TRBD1	ASSERTGGSPLH
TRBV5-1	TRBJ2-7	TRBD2	ASSLGGRGYYEQY
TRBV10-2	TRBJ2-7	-	ASSDKGGGYEQY
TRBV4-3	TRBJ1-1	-	ASSQGLGIISNTEAF
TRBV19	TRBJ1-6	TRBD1	ASASGQAFSYNSPLH
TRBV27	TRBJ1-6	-	ASSLYRDSSYNSPLH
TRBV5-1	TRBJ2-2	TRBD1	ASSSLSGGPNTGELF
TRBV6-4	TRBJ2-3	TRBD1	ASSIQGASTDTQY
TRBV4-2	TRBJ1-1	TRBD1	ASSQPTAGGRNTEAF
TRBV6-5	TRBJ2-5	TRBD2	ASSPGLSKETQY
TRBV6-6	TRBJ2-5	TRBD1	ASRTGAETQY
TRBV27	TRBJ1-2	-	ASSGAPYGYT
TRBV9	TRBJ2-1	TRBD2	ASSVAGSGGQNNEQF
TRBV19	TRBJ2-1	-	ASSIDRQTYNEQF
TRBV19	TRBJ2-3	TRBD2	ASSIQGGTVAADTQY
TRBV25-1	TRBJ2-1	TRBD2	ASSTGTSFDNEQF
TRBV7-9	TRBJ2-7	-	ASEGAYEQY